This paragraph covers one T cell receptor (beta chain) sequence. Its target is unknown. 60 Vbeta and 13 Jbeta primers were used in PCR. The assay was immunoSEQ multiplex PCR, and TCRdb's table has in-frame clones only and misses some. The sample includes under 200,000 clones, 75% of them seen just once. CDR3 size: 14 residues. Germline V gene data show CDR1 as SGHTA and CDR2 as FQGNSA. V gave up 5 bases and J gave up 13 bases, with 21 bases separating them. The data derive from a study of cytomegalovirus exposure and HLA in healthy donors. Study outcomes and limitations: Follow-up analysis seemed to connect common viral pathogens with several of the most significant clusters identified. Earlier analysis found most TCR beta V segments productive about 90% or about 30% of the time.

This chain connects TRBV7-2 to TRBJ1-5; D gene uncertain. The sample taken for sequencing was PBMCs. The receptor comes from a woman aged 40 to 55 in good health and CMV-seropositive. CDR3 nucleotides: TGTGCCAGCAGCGCGGGGAGAGGATGGAGACATCAGCATTTT. This encodes CASSAGRGWRHQHF.